This entry lists 9 T cell receptor beta chains sequenced from one sample in a study of Ad26.COV2.S vaccination and SARS-CoV-2 variants. Treatment given: 19 received Ad26.COV2.S at low or high dose, single or two shots; 5 received placebo; per-sample allocation not given. Sampling took place 63 days after the first vaccine or placebo injection. Method: immunoSEQ multiplex PCR; TCRdb's copy keeps in-frame clones and lacks some. The table lists about 390,000 clones, roughly nine tenths of them singletons, with around 3.4% in the top ten. The specimen comprised peripheral blood, sampled in a trial of Ad26.COV2.S vaccine versus placebo. Receptors were obtained from a person between 18 and 65 years old who received the Ad26.COV2.S COVID-19 vaccine or a placebo.

The chain uses TRBV12-3 or TRBV12-4 and TRBJ1-3; D unclear. CDR3 length: 12 amino acids. The V gene lost 6 bases and the J gene lost 0 bases, with 3 bases spanning the gap. The CDR3 loop reads CASRYSGNTIYF. The DNA of the CDR3 is TGTGCCAGCAGGTACTCTGGAAACACCATATATTTT.

The chain carries TRBV24-1 and TRBJ2-1; D might be TRBD1 or TRBD2, each matching 5 bases. Germline V gene lookup returns CDR1 KGHDR and CDR2 SFDVKD. The CDR3 length is 16 residues. V was pared by 4 bases and J by 7 bases, with 19 bases between. The CDR3 coding sequence is TGTGCCACCAGTGACCCGGGGCTAGCAGGGCCGAATGAGCAGTTCTTC. The encoded protein is CATSDPGLAGPNEQFF.

About this clone itself: At the DNA level, this CDR3 is encoded by other sequences in the same sample as well. The rearrangement uses TRBV3-1 (or the pseudogene TRBV3-2) and TRBJ1-3; D remains unclear. The germline gives CDR1 LGHDT, CDR2 YNNKEL (reference sequence). With 3 bases removed from V and 1 base from J, the gap between germline ends came to 4 bases. This CDR3 is 13 amino acids long. CDR3 nucleotide sequence: TGTGCCAGCAGCCAGGGGTCTGGAAACACCATATATTTT. This translates into CASSQGSGNTIYF.

The CDR3 loop is CATKEQGGQPQHF. CDR3 sequence (DNA): TGTGCCACCAAAGAACAGGGGGGTCAGCCCCAGCATTTT. The chain employs TRBV6-5 and TRBJ1-5, with 8 bases fitting TRBD1. Per germline, CDR1 MNHEY and CDR2 SVGAGI. The CDR3 covers 13 residues. J gave up 6 bases and V 10 bases, and 8 bases lay outside the gene matches.

This clone was seen just once. This sample also contains other DNA sequences that code for the same CDR3. This chain connects TRBV6-5 to TRBJ1-1, with D unclear. The CDR3 runs to 11 residues. In germline, CDR1 is MNHEY, CDR2 SVGAGI. Trimming took 7 bases from V and 4 from J, leaving 7 bases between them. CDR3 protein: CASTGRTEAFF. The CDR3 DNA reads as TGTGCCAGCACCGGGCGCACTGAAGCTTTCTTT.

This clone was picked up one time. Other DNA sequences in this sample translate to the same CDR3. The chain carries TRBV14 and TRBJ1-1, with D unclear. Trimming removed 5 bases from V and 0 bases from J, with 7 bases in between. This CDR3 spans 13 amino acids. Germline CDR1 SGHDN, CDR2 FVKESK. CDR3 residues: CASSEGLNTEAFF. DNA for the CDR3: TGTGCCAGCAGCGAGGGCCTGAACACTGAAGCTTTCTTT.

The J gene is TRBJ1-1, the V gene TRBV18, with unresolved D. Germline CDR1 reads KGHSH; CDR2 reads LQKENI. Trimming left V 6 bases short and J 0 bases short, with 8 bases between. This CDR3 contains 13 residues. CDR3 protein: CASSSKLNTEAFF. CDR3 sequence (DNA): TGTGCCAGCTCCTCTAAGTTGAACACTGAAGCTTTCTTT. The whole variable domain, filled in from reference TRBV18 and TRBJ1-1, reads NAGVMQNPRHLVRRRGQEARLRCSPMKGHSHVYWYRQLPEEGLKFMVYLQKENIIDESGMPKERFSAEFPKEGPSILRIQQVVRGDSAAYFCASSSKLNTEAFFGQGTRLTVV.

CDR3: CASKGSPSGNTIYF. DNA for the CDR3: TGTGCCAGCAAAGGCAGTCCCTCTGGAAACACCATATATTTT. V and J are TRBV27 and TRBJ1-3; D gene ambiguous. CDR1 and CDR2 from the germline V gene are MNHEY and SMNVEV (reference sequence). The CDR3 consists of 14 residues. Trimming took off 7 bases at V and 0 bases at J, with 10 bases between the two ends.

The chain is built from TRBV11-2 and TRBJ2-2; 8 nucleotides align to TRBD2. Per the germline V gene, CDR1 is SGHAT and CDR2 is FQNNGV. The CDR3 loop spans 15 amino acids. J gave up 5 bases and V 7 bases, and 9 bases lay outside the gene matches. In nucleotides, the CDR3 is TGTGCCAGCAACCCGGGGGGGGCCGGAACCGGGGAGCTGTTTTTT. This encodes CASNPGGAGTGELFF.